This TCR beta chain was found in a study of blood T cell repertoires in COVID-19. With V trimmed by 3 bases and J by 5 bases, 6 bases remained unmatched. Germline V CDR1 and CDR2: GTSNPN, SVGIG (reference sequence). The CDR3 is 14 amino acids. Libraries were prepared by immunoSEQ multiplex PCR; TCRdb keeps only in-frame clonotypes and omits some of them. Of some 400,000 clones in the sample, approximately 87% were seen once. The sample was peripheral blood. This sequence joins TRBV30 and TRBJ2-3; 9 bases map to TRBD2. This clonotype was sampled from a woman in her twenties or thirties with COVID-19, enrolled during active disease. CDR3 protein: CAWSPTSGLDTQYF. The CDR3 nucleotides read TGTGCCTGGAGCCCTACTAGCGGGCTAGATACGCAGTATTTT. Looking up the rest from reference TRBV30 and TRBJ2-3 gives the full variable domain: SQTIHQWPATLVQPVGSPLSLECTVEGTSNPNLYWYRQAAGRGLQLLFYSVGIGQISSEVPQNLSASRPQDRQFILSSKKLLLSDSGFYLCAWSPTSGLDTQYFGPGTRLTVL.